The 5 T cell receptor beta chains given below trace back to one sample, sequenced in a study of vaccination effects on CD4 cells after COVID-19. Their antigens remain unidentified. Sequencing was preceded by expansion of antigen-specific CD4+ T cells with viral peptide pools in the ViraFEST assay. Upon completion of about eleven days in culture, CD4+ T cells were isolated. People in the vaccine group had not been infected with SARS-CoV-2 before, and their nucleocapsid antibodies were negative. TCRdb keeps only in-frame clones here, not all; method: immunoSEQ multiplex PCR. The sample holds some 65,000 clones, approximately 76% seen once. The specimen was CD4+ T cells from PBMCs cultured with HCoV-NL63 spike peptides, collected before COVID-19 vaccination. The receptors were gathered from a human donor who received a COVID-19 vaccine.

The gene calls are TRBV7-9 and TRBJ1-1, with D unresolved. The CDR3 extends over 15 amino acids. Germline V gene sequence: CDR1 SEHNR, CDR2 FQNEAQ (reference sequence). V was trimmed by 5 bases and J by 1 base, leaving 14 bases between them. CDR3 in DNA: TGTGCCAGCAGCCGGACCGGCAATGAGAACACTGAAGCTTTCTTT. It encodes CASSRTGNENTEAFF.

The chain recombines TRBV14 with TRBJ2-7; D unresolved. CDR3 size: 13 residues. The germline V gene encodes CDR1 SGHDN and CDR2 FVKESK. The ends were cut back, 1 base at V and 5 bases at J, with 9 bases in the middle. The CDR3 DNA reads TGTGCCAGCAGCCAAGGAGAGGCGCACGAGCAGTACGTC. Translated, it gives CASSQGEAHEQYV.

This chain uses TRBV10-1 with TRBJ2-1, with TRBD1 matching 7 bases. Germline CDR1 is WNHNN and CDR2 is SYGVQD (reference sequence). CDR3 length: 15 amino acids. V lost 3 bases, J lost 9 bases, and 11 bases stayed unmatched. DNA for the CDR3: TGCGCCAGCAGTGACCAAGGACAGGTCTTGGGTGAGCAGTTCTTC. Protein: CASSDQGQVLGEQFF.

Of note for this clone: A junction boundary mismatches the germline segment, possibly from a read error. The chain has TRBV28 and TRBJ1-2; D may be TRBD1 (5 bases). Germline-derived CDR1 and CDR2 are MDHEN and SYDVKM. The CDR3 sequence is 12 residues long. The CDR3 loop is CASSARGPLFAF. The CDR3 DNA sequence: TGTGCCAGCAGTGCCCGGGGACCGCTCTTCGCCTTC.

This chain joins TRBV10-1 and TRBJ1-2; D gene unclear. The germline V and J ends were trimmed by 5 bases and 4 bases, with 8 bases remaining between them. The CDR3 extends over 12 amino acids. Per germline, CDR1 WNHNN and CDR2 SYGVQD (reference sequence). Here the CDR3 reads CASSPKFYGYTF. For the CDR3, the DNA is TGCGCCAGCAGTCCTAAGTTCTATGGCTACACCTTC.